This is a list of T cell receptor beta chains from one sample in a study of cytomegalovirus exposure and HLA in healthy donors. The assay was immunoSEQ multiplex PCR, and TCRdb's table has in-frame clones only and misses some. The sample lists around 140,000 clones, more than 55% seen once, with roughly 6% in the top ten. The sample comprised PBMCs. These TCRs come from a woman in her sixties or seventies in good health and CMV-seronegative. Each CDR3 is given with its conserved first and last residue. A D gene is named only where the DNA matches it firmly. Expanded clones get a size class; other rows say once, few or many, or leave the size out.

J: TRBJ2-3
V: TRBV11-2
D: TRBD2
size: NA
DNA: TGTGCCAGCAGCCCCCTTGAGAGGAGCGGGGGCCACCGGCCGGATACGCAGTATTTT
CDR3: CASSPLERSGGHRPDTQYF

J: TRBJ2-1
V: TRBV7-8
D: NA
size: few
DNA: TGTGCCAGCAGCTTAGGCGGGGCGGGTGGACACAATGAGCAGTTCTTC
CDR3: CASSLGGAGGHNEQFF

J: TRBJ2-3
V: TRBV19
D: NA
size: NA
DNA: TGTGCCACCCAGGGTAGCACAGATACGCAGTATTTT
CDR3: CATQGSTDTQYF

J: TRBJ2-1
V: TRBV7-8
D: NA
size: NA
DNA: TGTGCCAGCAGCCCGAACCGGGACACTTACAATGAGCAGTTCTTC
CDR3: CASSPNRDTYNEQFF

J: TRBJ1-1
V: TRBV14
D: NA
size: NA
DNA: TGTGCCAGCAGCCAAGTCCAGCAAGGGCAGGGTGTAGCTGAAGCTTTCTTT
CDR3: CASSQVQQGQGVAEAFF

J: TRBJ2-4
V: TRBV4-1
D: NA
size: NA
DNA: TGCGCCAGCAGCCAAGATCCGGACAAGGGGTGGCACTTC
CDR3: CASSQDPDKGWHF

J: TRBJ2-1
V: TRBV5-1
D: TRBD2
size: NA
DNA: TGCGCCAGCAGCTTATCGGGACTAGCGATTGAGCAGTTCTTC
CDR3: CASSLSGLAIEQFF

J: TRBJ2-3
V: TRBV7-2
D: TRBD2
size: NA
DNA: TGTGCCAGCAGCTCGAGCGGGGGGCTAAATACGCAGTATTTT
CDR3: CASSSSGGLNTQYF

J: TRBJ2-1
V: TRBV10-3
D: NA
size: NA
DNA: TGTGCCACCCAAACACCGAGGGCTGGCAATGAGCAGTTCTTC
CDR3: CATQTPRAGNEQFF

J: TRBJ2-3
V: TRBV12-5
D: NA
size: once
DNA: TGTGCTAGTGCCCTGGCGAGCTTAGGGGGGGCTAGCACAGATACGCAGTATTTT
CDR3: CASALASLGGASTDTQYF

J: TRBJ2-5
V: TRBV28
D: NA
size: NA
DNA: TGTGCCAGCGGGGGGGCGGGGTCCCAAGAGACCCAGTACTTC
CDR3: CASGGAGSQETQYF

J: TRBJ2-7
V: TRBV18
D: NA
size: NA
DNA: TGTGCCAGCTCACGTGACCGGGCCTACGAGCAGTACTTC
CDR3: CASSRDRAYEQYF

J: TRBJ1-5
V: TRBV19
D: NA
size: NA
DNA: TGTGCCAGTAGTATAAGCCGAGGCAATCAGCCCCAGCATTTT
CDR3: CASSISRGNQPQHF

J: TRBJ2-1
V: TRBV7-2
D: TRBD2
size: NA
DNA: TGTGCCAGCAGCGTAAAAAGTGGGAGGGCCTCCAATGAGCAGTTCTTC
CDR3: CASSVKSGRASNEQFF

J: TRBJ1-5
V: TRBV19
D: NA
size: few
DNA: TGTGCCAGTAGTATAGGGGGGGGCAGCAATCAGCCCCAGCATTTT
CDR3: CASSIGGGSNQPQHF

J: TRBJ2-7
V: TRBV7-2
D: NA
size: NA
DNA: TGTGCCAGCAGTCCCGGACTGTCTCGAAGCTCCTACGAGCAGTACTTC
CDR3: CASSPGLSRSSYEQYF

J: TRBJ1-1
V: TRBV10-3
D: NA
size: NA
DNA: TGTGCCATCAGTGAGTCGGGGAGTGCGGGGAACACTGAAGCTTTCTTT
CDR3: CAISESGSAGNTEAFF

J: TRBJ1-1
V: TRBV14
D: TRBD1
size: once
DNA: TGTGCCAGCAGCCCAGGGGGGCCGAACACTGAAGCTTTCTTT
CDR3: CASSPGGPNTEAFF

J: TRBJ2-7
V: TRBV6-4
D: TRBD2
size: few
DNA: TGTGCCATCTCCACCGGGACTAGCGGGAGGGAAACCTACGAGCAGTACTTC
CDR3: CAISTGTSGRETYEQYF

J: TRBJ1-5
V: TRBV15
D: TRBD1
size: NA
DNA: TGTGCCACCAGCAGAGATCTAGGGGGCTATCAGCCCCAGCATTTT
CDR3: CATSRDLGGYQPQHF

J: TRBJ2-2
V: TRBV2
D: TRBD1
size: NA
DNA: TGTGCCAGCAGCCGCGACAGGGGGACCGGGGAGCTGTTTTTT
CDR3: CASSRDRGTGELFF

J: TRBJ1-4
V: TRBV28
D: TRBD1
size: NA
DNA: TGTGCCAGCAGAGCCACAGGGGGCGTTAATGAAAAACTGTTTTTT
CDR3: CASRATGGVNEKLFF

J: TRBJ2-5
V: TRBV19
D: NA
size: NA
DNA: TGTGCCAGTAGTCCCCGGGCGGGGGCCGGGGGGGAGACCCAGTACTTC
CDR3: CASSPRAGAGGETQYF

J: TRBJ1-2
V: TRBV7-2
D: TRBD1
size: NA
DNA: TGTGCCAGCACCCCACCGGGACAGGGTCGGGATGGCTACACCTTC
CDR3: CASTPPGQGRDGYTF

J: TRBJ2-2
V: TRBV19
D: NA
size: NA
DNA: TGTGCCACCACCCCCGCCGGACCGGGATTCACCGGGGAGCTGTTTTTT
CDR3: CATTPAGPGFTGELFF

J: TRBJ2-5
V: TRBV4-1
D: TRBD2
size: NA
DNA: TGCGCCAGCAGCCTAGCGGGAGTGAGGCAAGAGACCCAGTACTTC
CDR3: CASSLAGVRQETQYF

J: TRBJ1-6
V: TRBV9
D: NA
size: NA
DNA: TGTGCCAGCAGCGCGGGAGACTATAATTCACCCCTCCACTTT
CDR3: CASSAGDYNSPLHF

J: TRBJ2-3
V: TRBV28
D: NA
size: once
DNA: TGTGCCAGCAGTTCCGTGTTGGATACGCAGTATTTT
CDR3: CASSSVLDTQYF

J: TRBJ2-5
V: TRBV11-2
D: TRBD2
size: NA
DNA: TGTGCCAGCTCGAGGTTGGTTAGCGGGAGCCAGGAGACCCAGTACTTC
CDR3: CASSRLVSGSQETQYF